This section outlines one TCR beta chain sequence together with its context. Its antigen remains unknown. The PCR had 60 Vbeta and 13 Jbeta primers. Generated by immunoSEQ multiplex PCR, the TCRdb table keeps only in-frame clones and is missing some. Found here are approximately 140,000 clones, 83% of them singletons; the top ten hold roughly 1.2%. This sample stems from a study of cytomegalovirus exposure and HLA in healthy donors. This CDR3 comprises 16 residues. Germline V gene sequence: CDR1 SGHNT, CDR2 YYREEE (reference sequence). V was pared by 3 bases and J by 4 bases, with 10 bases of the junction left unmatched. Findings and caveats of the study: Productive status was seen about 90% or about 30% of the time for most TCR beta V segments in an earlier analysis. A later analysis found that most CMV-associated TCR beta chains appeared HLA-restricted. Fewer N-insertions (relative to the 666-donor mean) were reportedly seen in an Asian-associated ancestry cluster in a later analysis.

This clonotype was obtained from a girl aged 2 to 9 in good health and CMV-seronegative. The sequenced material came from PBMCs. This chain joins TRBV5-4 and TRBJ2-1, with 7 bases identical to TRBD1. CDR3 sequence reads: CASSSTDRAEYNEQFF. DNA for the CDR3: TGTGCCAGCAGCTCCACCGACAGGGCGGAGTACAATGAGCAGTTCTTC.